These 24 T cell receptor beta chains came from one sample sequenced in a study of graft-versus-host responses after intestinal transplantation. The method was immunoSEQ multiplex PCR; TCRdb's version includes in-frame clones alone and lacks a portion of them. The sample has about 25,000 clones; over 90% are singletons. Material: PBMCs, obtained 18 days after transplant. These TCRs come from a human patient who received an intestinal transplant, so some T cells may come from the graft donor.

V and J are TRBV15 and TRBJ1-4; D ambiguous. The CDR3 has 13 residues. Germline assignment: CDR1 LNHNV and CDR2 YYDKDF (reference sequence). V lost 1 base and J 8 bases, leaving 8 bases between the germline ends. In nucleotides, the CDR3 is TGTGCCACCAGCAGAGCCGTGGGGGAAAAACTGTTTTTT. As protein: CATSRAVGEKLFF.

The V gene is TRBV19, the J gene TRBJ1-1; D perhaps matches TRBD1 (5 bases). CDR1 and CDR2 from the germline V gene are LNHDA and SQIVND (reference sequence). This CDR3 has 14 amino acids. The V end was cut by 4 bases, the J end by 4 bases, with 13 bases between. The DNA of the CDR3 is TGTGCCAGTAGTACGGTAGGGGAGAGCACTGAAGCTTTCTTT. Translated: CASSTVGESTEAFF.

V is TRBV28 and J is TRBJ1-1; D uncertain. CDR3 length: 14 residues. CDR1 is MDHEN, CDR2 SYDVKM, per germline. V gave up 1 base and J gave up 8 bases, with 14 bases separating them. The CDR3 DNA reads TGTGCCAGCAGTTTATACGGCGGGTCCCCCGAAGCTTTCTTT. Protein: CASSLYGGSPEAFF.

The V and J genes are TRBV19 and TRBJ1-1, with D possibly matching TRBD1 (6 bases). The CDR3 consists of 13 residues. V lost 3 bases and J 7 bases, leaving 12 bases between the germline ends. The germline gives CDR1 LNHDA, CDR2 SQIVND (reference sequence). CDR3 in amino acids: CASSMAGVNEAFF. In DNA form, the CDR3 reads TGTGCCAGTAGTATGGCAGGGGTCAATGAAGCTTTCTTT.

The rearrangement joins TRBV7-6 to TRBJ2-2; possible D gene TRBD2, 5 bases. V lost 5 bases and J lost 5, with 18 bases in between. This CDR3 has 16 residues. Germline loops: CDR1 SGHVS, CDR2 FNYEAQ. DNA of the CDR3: TGTGCCAGCAGCCTTGGCCAGGACCCGGGAACCGGGGAGCTGTTTTTT. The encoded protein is CASSLGQDPGTGELFF.

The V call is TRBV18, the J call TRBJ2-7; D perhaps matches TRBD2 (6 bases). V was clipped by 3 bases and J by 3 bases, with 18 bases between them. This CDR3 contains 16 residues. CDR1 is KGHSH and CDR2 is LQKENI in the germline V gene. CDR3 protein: CASSPHGLQPYYEQYF. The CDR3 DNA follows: TGTGCCAGCTCACCGCACGGACTACAGCCTTACTACGAGCAGTACTTC. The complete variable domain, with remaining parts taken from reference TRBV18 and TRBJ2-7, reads NAGVMQNPRHLVRRRGQEARLRCSPMKGHSHVYWYRQLPEEGLKFMVYLQKENIIDESGMPKERFSAEFPKEGPSILRIQQVVRGDSAAYFCASSPHGLQPYYEQYFGPGTRLTVT.

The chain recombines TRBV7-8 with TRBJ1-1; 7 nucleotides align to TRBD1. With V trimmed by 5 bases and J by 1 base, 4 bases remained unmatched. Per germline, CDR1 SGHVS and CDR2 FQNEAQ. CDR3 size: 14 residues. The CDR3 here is CASSQRQGNTEAFF. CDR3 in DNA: TGTGCCAGCAGCCAGAGACAGGGGAACACTGAAGCTTTCTTT.

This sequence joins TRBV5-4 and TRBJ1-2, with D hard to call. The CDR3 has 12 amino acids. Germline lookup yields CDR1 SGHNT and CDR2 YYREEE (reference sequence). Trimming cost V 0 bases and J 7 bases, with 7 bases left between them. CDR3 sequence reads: CASSLGGSGYTF. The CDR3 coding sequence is TGTGCCAGCAGCTTGGGAGGTAGTGGCTACACCTTC.

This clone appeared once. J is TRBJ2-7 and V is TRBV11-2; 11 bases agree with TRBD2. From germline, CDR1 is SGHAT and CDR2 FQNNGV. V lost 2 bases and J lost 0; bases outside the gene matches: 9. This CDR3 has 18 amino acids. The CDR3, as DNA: TGTGCCAGCAGCTTATTGAGGACTAGCGGGCGTAGCTCCTACGAGCAGTACTTC. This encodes CASSLLRTSGRSSYEQYF.

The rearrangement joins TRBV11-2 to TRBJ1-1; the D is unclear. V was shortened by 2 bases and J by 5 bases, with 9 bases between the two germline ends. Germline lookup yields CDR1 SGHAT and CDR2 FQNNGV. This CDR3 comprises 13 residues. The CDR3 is CASSLSRGTEAFF. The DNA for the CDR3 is TGTGCCAGCAGCTTAAGTAGAGGGACTGAAGCTTTCTTT.

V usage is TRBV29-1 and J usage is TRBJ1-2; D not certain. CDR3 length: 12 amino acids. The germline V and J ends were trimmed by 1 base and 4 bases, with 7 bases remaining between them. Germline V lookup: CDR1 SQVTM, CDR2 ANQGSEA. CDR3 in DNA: TGCAGCGTTGAAGGGGCCGTCTATGGCTACACCTTC. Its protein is CSVEGAVYGYTF. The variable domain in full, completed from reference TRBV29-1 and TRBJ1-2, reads SAVISQKPSRDICQRGTSLTIQCQVDSQVTMMFWYRQQPGQSLTLIATANQGSEATYESGFVIDKFPISRPNLTFSTLTVSNMSPEDSSIYLCSVEGAVYGYTFGSGTRLTVV.

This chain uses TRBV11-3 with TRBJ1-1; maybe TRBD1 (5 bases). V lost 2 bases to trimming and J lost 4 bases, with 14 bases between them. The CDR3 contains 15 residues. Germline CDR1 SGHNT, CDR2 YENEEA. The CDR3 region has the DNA TGTGCCAGCAGCTTACGAGGGGCGACTTGCACTGAAGCTTTCTTT. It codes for CASSLRGATCTEAFF.

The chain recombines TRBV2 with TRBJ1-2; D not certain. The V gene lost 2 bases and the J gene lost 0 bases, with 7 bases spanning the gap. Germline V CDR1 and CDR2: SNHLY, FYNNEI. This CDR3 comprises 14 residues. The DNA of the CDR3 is TGTGCCAGCAGTGAAAACACAGCTAACTATGGCTACACCTTC. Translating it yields CASSENTANYGYTF. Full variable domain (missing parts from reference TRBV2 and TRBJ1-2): EPEVTQTPSHQVTQMGQEVILRCVPISNHLYFYWYRQILGQKVEFLVSFYNNEISEKSEIFDDQFSVERPDGSNFTLKIRSTKLEDSAMYFCASSENTANYGYTFGSGTRLTVV.

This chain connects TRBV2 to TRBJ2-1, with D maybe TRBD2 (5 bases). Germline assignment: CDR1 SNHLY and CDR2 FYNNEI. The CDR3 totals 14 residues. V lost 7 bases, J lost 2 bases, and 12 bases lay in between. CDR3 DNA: TGTGCCAGCAATGGACTCCTCGCCTACAATGAGCAGTTCTTC. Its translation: CASNGLLAYNEQFF. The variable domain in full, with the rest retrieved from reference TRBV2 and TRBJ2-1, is EPEVTQTPSHQVTQMGQEVILRCVPISNHLYFYWYRQILGQKVEFLVSFYNNEISEKSEIFDDQFSVERPDGSNFTLKIRSTKLEDSAMYFCASNGLLAYNEQFFGPGTRLTVL.

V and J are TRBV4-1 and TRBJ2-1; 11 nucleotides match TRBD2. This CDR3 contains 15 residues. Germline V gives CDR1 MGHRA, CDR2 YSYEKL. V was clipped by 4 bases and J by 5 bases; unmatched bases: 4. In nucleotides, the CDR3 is TGCGCCAGCAGCCTGACTAGCGGGGAGGACAATGAGCAGTTCTTC. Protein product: CASSLTSGEDNEQFF.

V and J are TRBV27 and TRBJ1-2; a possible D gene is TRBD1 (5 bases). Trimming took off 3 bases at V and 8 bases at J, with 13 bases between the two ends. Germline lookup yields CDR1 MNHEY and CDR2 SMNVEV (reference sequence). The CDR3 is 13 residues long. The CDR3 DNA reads TGTGCCAGCAGTTTTGGGGGGAAATGGGGCTACACCTTC. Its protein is CASSFGGKWGYTF.

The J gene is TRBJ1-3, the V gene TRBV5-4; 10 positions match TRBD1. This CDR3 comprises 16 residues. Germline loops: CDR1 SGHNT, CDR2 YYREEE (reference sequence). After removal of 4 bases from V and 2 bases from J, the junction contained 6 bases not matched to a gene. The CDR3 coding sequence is TGTGCCAGCAGCCCCCGACAGGGGGCCCCTGGAAACACCATATATTTT. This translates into CASSPRQGAPGNTIYF.

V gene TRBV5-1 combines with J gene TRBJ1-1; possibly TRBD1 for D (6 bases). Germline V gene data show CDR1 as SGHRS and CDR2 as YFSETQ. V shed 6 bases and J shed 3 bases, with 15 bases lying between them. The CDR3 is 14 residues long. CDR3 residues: CASTPTGRDTEAFF. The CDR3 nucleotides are TGCGCCAGCACCCCCACAGGGAGGGACACTGAAGCTTTCTTT.

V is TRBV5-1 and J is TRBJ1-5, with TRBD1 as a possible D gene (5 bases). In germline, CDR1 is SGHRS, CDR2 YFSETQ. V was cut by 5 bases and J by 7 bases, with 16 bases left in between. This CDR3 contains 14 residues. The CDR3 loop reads CASRKFPWGQPQHF. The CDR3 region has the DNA TGCGCCAGCAGAAAGTTCCCCTGGGGGCAGCCCCAGCATTTT.

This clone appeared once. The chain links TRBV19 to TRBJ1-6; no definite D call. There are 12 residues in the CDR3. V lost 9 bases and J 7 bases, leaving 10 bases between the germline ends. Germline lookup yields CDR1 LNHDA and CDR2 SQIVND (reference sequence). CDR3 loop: CASPGPNSPLHF. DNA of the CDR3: TGTGCCAGCCCAGGACCCAATTCACCCCTCCACTTT.

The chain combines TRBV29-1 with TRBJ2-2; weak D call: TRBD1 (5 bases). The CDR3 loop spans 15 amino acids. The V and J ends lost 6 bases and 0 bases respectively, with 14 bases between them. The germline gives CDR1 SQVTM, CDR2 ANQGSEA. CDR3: CSVNPQGSNTGELFF. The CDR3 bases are TGCAGCGTAAACCCCCAGGGTTCGAACACCGGGGAGCTGTTTTTT.

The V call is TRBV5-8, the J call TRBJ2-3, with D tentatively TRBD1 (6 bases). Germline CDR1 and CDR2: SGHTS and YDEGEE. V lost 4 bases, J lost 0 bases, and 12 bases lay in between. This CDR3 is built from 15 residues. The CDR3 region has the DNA TGTGCCAGCAGCCCAGGACAGATCAGCACAGATACGCAGTATTTT. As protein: CASSPGQISTDTQYF.

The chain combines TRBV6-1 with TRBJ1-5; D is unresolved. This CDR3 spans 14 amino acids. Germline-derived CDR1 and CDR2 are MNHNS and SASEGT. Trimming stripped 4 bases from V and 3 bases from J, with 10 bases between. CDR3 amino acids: CASSVWGYNQPQHF. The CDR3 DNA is TGTGCCAGCAGTGTGTGGGGATACAATCAGCCCCAGCATTTT.

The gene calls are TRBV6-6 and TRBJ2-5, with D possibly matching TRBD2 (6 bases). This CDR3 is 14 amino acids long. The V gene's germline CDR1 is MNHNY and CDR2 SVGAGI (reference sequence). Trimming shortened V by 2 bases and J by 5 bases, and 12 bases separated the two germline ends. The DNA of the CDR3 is TGTGCCAGCAGTTACCGCGGGATTGGGGAGACCCAGTACTTC. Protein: CASSYRGIGETQYF.